Reported below is one TCR beta chain. Mismatch with germline at one junction end may stem from a read error. The record originates from a study of cytomegalovirus exposure and HLA in healthy donors. The CDR3 spans 12 residues. Per germline, CDR1 SEHNR and CDR2 FQNEAQ (reference sequence). A multiplex PCR was run with 60 Vbeta primers and 13 Jbeta primers. Method: immunoSEQ multiplex PCR; TCRdb's copy keeps in-frame clones and lacks some. The profile shows about 170,000 clones, roughly 70% of them singletons. This sequence joins TRBV7-9 and TRBJ2-1; D gene ambiguous. Material for sequencing was PBMCs. This TCR was sampled from a woman under 30 in good health and CMV-seropositive. CDR3 in DNA: TGTTCCAGCAGGCGCTCCTACAATGAGCAGTTCTTC. It yields the protein CSSRRSYNEQFF.